Listed here are 21 T cell receptor beta chains from one sample, sequenced in a study of control samples from healthy donors and cancer patients. Only in-frame clones appear in the TCRdb table, and some are missing; sequencing was by immunoSEQ multiplex PCR. The sample lists tens of thousands of clones, roughly nine tenths occurring once. The sample comprised blood. The receptors were gathered from a man aged 50-59 years in good health.

The gene calls are TRBV9 and TRBJ1-2; TRBD1 matches at 8 bases. The CDR3 has 16 amino acids. V was pared by 4 bases and J by 5 bases, with 13 bases of the junction left unmatched. From germline, CDR1 is SGDLS and CDR2 YYNGEE. The CDR3 reads CASSLQSAGTGYGYTF. Written as DNA, the CDR3 is TGTGCCAGCAGCCTTCAGTCAGCCGGGACAGGATATGGCTACACCTTC. Drawing the rest from reference TRBV9 and TRBJ1-2, the complete variable domain is DSGVTQTPKHLITATGQRVTLRCSPRSGDLSVYWYQQSLDQGLQFLIQYYNGEERAKGNILERFSAQQFPDLHSELNLSSLELGDSALYFCASSLQSAGTGYGYTFGSGTRLTVV.

The rearrangement joins TRBV3-1 (or the pseudogene TRBV3-2) to TRBJ1-1, with no clear D. CDR3 length equals 15 residues. Germline loops: CDR1 LGHDT, CDR2 YNNKEL (reference sequence). The V end lost 4 bases, the J end lost 1 base, and 13 bases lay between the germline ends. CDR3 sequence (DNA): TGTGCCAGCAGCCCCTTTAAATTCGAGAACACTGAAGCTTTCTTT. It specifies CASSPFKFENTEAFF.

This chain links TRBV7-8 with TRBJ1-6, with 7 bases that match TRBD1. Trimming at V came to 3 bases and at J to 7 bases, leaving 3 bases not matched to a gene. The germline V gene has CDR1 SGHVS and CDR2 FQNEAQ. This CDR3 spans 14 amino acids. CDR3 DNA: TGTGCCAGCAGCTTGCGACAGGGAAATTCACCCCTCCACTTT. Translated: CASSLRQGNSPLHF.

The chain is built from TRBV20-1 and TRBJ2-7, with 9 positions matching TRBD1. Unmatched junction bases numbered 11, after V lost 3 bases and J lost 2 bases. Germline values: CDR1 DFQATT, CDR2 SNEGSKA (reference sequence). The CDR3 runs 16 residues. The CDR3: CSASGSGRDRAYEQYF. CDR3 DNA sequence: TGCAGTGCTAGTGGCTCGGGGAGGGACAGGGCCTACGAGCAGTACTTC.

This clone was detected only once. The genes are TRBV18 and TRBJ2-2; unclear D gene. Germline CDR1 is KGHSH and CDR2 is LQKENI. The CDR3 extends over 14 amino acids. The germline V and J ends were trimmed by 6 bases and 1 base, with 9 bases remaining between them. The CDR3, as DNA: TGTGCCAGCTCCCCCGACTTGAACACCGGGGAGCTGTTTTTT. Translating gives CASSPDLNTGELFF.

This clone was detected only once. This rearrangement joins TRBV5-5 to TRBJ1-1, with 7 bases identical to TRBD1. The length of the CDR3 is 15 residues. Germline trimming cut 0 bases from V and 4 bases from J; bases unmatched to any gene: 6. CDR1 is SGHKS, CDR2 YYEKEE, per germline (reference sequence). CDR3: CASSLVPQGTTEAFF. The CDR3 DNA is TGTGCCAGCAGCTTGGTTCCACAGGGGACCACTGAAGCTTTCTTT. Together with reference TRBV5-5 and TRBJ1-1, the CDR3 gives the full variable domain: DAGVTQSPTHLIKTRGQQVTLRCSPISGHKSVSWYQQVLGQGPQFIFQYYEKEERGRGNFPDRFSARQFPNYSSELNVNALLLGDSALYLCASSLVPQGTTEAFFGQGTRLTVV.

CDR3 loop: CASSILGDPNEKLFF. In DNA, the CDR3 is TGTGCCAGTAGTATCCTCGGGGACCCGAATGAAAAACTGTTTTTT. The chain joins TRBV19 to TRBJ1-4; TRBD1 is a possible D gene (5 bases). Germline CDR1 and CDR2: LNHDA and SQIVND (reference sequence). The CDR3 has 15 residues. V lost 3 bases to trimming and J lost 5 bases, with 13 bases between them.

The chain carries TRBV27 and TRBJ2-7, with no clear D. V lost 0 bases and J 3 bases, leaving 15 bases between the germline ends. The germline V gene has CDR1 MNHEY and CDR2 SMNVEV (reference sequence). CDR3 length equals 16 residues. The CDR3 nucleotides are TGTGCCAGCAGTTTATCGCATTTAGGATTCATCTACGAGCAGTACTTC. Protein product: CASSLSHLGFIYEQYF.

The rearrangement uses TRBV5-1 and TRBJ1-2, with TRBD1 identical over 7 bases. V trimming: 4 bases; J trimming: 2 bases; junction bases outside the gene matches: 8. Per the germline V gene, CDR1 is SGHRS and CDR2 is YFSETQ. The CDR3 covers 15 residues. CDR3 DNA: TGCGCCAGCAGCCCGCTACAGGGGCCCAACTATGGCTACACCTTC. Translated: CASSPLQGPNYGYTF.

The V call is TRBV5-6, the J call TRBJ1-3, with a possible D match to TRBD1 (6 bases). The CDR3 has 16 residues. Germline CDR1 reads SGHDT; CDR2 reads YYEEEE. The V gene lost 0 bases and the J gene lost 4 bases, with 14 bases spanning the gap. CDR3 bases: TGTGCCAGCAGCTTGGCCATGAGGGGGAGCGGAAACACCATATATTTT. Its protein is CASSLAMRGSGNTIYF.

The chain has TRBV29-1 and TRBJ2-1; TRBD2 agrees at 9 bases. Germline lookup yields CDR1 SQVTM and CDR2 ANQGSEA. The junction had 7 bases not matched to a gene; V was cut back by 3 bases and J by 4 bases. The CDR3 consists of 15 residues. The CDR3 here is CSVEGGGAKYNEQFF. CDR3 nucleotide sequence: TGCAGCGTTGAGGGCGGGGGGGCCAAGTACAATGAGCAGTTCTTC.

The J gene is TRBJ1-2, the V gene TRBV30; 10 bases match TRBD1. The CDR3 covers 14 residues. CDR1 and CDR2 (germline): GTSNPN, SVGIG (reference sequence). Trimming at V came to 1 base and at J to 7 bases, leaving 6 bases not matched to a gene. In nucleotides, the CDR3 is TGTGCCTGGAGTGCTGACAGGGGGCGGGGTGGCTACACCTTC. It yields the protein CAWSADRGRGGYTF. Looking up the rest from reference TRBV30 and TRBJ1-2 gives the full variable domain: SQTIHQWPATLVQPVGSPLSLECTVEGTSNPNLYWYRQAAGRGLQLLFYSVGIGQISSEVPQNLSASRPQDRQFILSSKKLLLSDSGFYLCAWSADRGRGGYTFGSGTRLTVV.

The genes are TRBV6-5 and TRBJ1-1; D call uncertain. Germline CDR1 and CDR2: MNHEY and SVGAGI. The CDR3 has 13 amino acids. The V and J ends lost 5 bases and 10 bases respectively, with 17 bases between them. The CDR3 region is CASSPREGVRAFF. The CDR3 DNA reads as TGTGCCAGCAGTCCCCGGGAGGGTGTCCGAGCTTTCTTT.

The table lists this clone with a count of one. The chain joins TRBV3-1 (or the pseudogene TRBV3-2) to TRBJ2-5; TRBD2 might be the D (6 bases). This CDR3 comprises 15 residues. CDR1 and CDR2 from the germline V gene are LGHDT and YNNKEL (reference sequence). V was cut by 3 bases and J by 0 bases, with 11 bases left in between. CDR3 DNA: TGTGCCAGCAGCCAGGCCGGGACTTACCAAGAGACCCAGTACTTC. Amino acids: CASSQAGTYQETQYF.

In DNA form, the CDR3 reads TGTGCCAGCAGCCCCTTTGGTGGGCGAGAGCAGTATTTT. Protein: CASSPFGGREQYF. The chain recombines TRBV13 with TRBJ2-3; D call uncertain. This CDR3 is 13 amino acids long. Germline CDR1 PRHDT, CDR2 FYEKMQ (reference sequence). Trimming took off 5 bases at V and 11 bases at J, with 17 bases between the two ends.

This clone is a singleton in its sample. The chain uses TRBV5-4 and TRBJ2-3; D is ambiguous. There are 12 residues in the CDR3. Germline-derived CDR1 and CDR2 are SGHNT and YYREEE (reference sequence). Trimming removed 0 bases at V and 4 bases at J, with 3 bases between. The CDR3 spells CASSLVADTQYF. The CDR3 DNA follows: TGTGCCAGCAGCTTGGTAGCAGATACGCAGTATTTT.

The chain recombines TRBV2 with TRBJ2-5; D not resolved. The CDR3 has 12 residues. V gave up 7 bases and J gave up 5 bases, with 11 bases separating them. CDR1 SNHLY and CDR2 FYNNEI come from the germline V gene. The CDR3 DNA reads TGTGCCAGCAAAGGGCTAGGCGAGACCCAGTACTTC. Protein: CASKGLGETQYF.

This chain uses TRBV4-1 with TRBJ1-1; D is unresolved. Trimming cost V 4 bases and J 4 bases, with 10 bases left between them. The CDR3 spans 13 residues. The germline gives CDR1 MGHRA, CDR2 YSYEKL. The CDR3 spells CASSREASTEAFF. In DNA form, the CDR3 reads TGCGCCAGCAGCCGGGAAGCCAGCACTGAAGCTTTCTTT.

V and J are TRBV18 and TRBJ1-4; D not certain. V was cut by 4 bases and J by 8 bases, with 8 bases left in between. Looked up from germline, CDR1 is KGHSH and CDR2 is LQKENI. The CDR3 runs 12 residues. CDR3 residues: CASSRLGEKLFF. CDR3 sequence (DNA): TGTGCCAGCTCACGGCTAGGAGAAAAACTGTTTTTT.

V gene TRBV7-9 combines with J gene TRBJ2-2; perhaps TRBD1 as D (6 bases). The CDR3 totals 13 residues. Germline CDR1 SEHNR, CDR2 FQNEAQ (reference sequence). V was shortened by 6 bases and J by 6 bases, with 11 bases between the two germline ends. The CDR3 DNA reads as TGTGCCAGCAGACGCAGGGGAGCCGGGGAGCTGTTTTTT. It yields the protein CASRRRGAGELFF.

For the CDR3, the DNA is TGTGCCAGCAGTTACTCCGGAGACTACAATGAGCAGTTCTTC. Its protein is CASSYSGDYNEQFF. The chain carries TRBV6-6 and TRBJ2-1; the D is unclear. Looked up from germline, CDR1 is MNHNY and CDR2 is SVGAGI (reference sequence). CDR3 length equals 14 residues. V dropped 0 bases and J dropped 3 bases, with 6 bases sitting between them.